This TCR beta chain was documented in a study of tissue T cells after allogeneic stem cell transplantation. The study, taken as a whole, reports: Shared clones across patients were few; motif clustering revealed tissue-specific shared signatures. Blood and spleen captured only part of the tissue TCR repertoire. Within patients, tissue anatomy strongly shaped TCR repertoire composition.

TCRbeta CDR3 was sequenced at survey depth with template counts. The data were produced by immunoSEQ multiplex PCR, yet TCRdb's version contains in-frame clones alone and is incomplete. The sample gives about 48,000 clones, roughly 73% of which show up once; roughly 0.77% is in the top ten. With 0 bases removed from V and 7 bases from J, the gap between germline ends came to 9 bases. Germline CDR1 LGHNA, CDR2 YSYQKL. The CDR3 loop spans 13 amino acids. Concerning this clone itself: Antigen unknown. Gene names refer to mouse genes. Coverage ceases 1 residue before the CDR3 finishes, and the germline J gene fills in the end.

Sequenced sample: sorted cells pooled from one or two spleens. The chain has TRBV2 and TRBJ1-1, with D perhaps TRBD1 (5 bases). The source of this sequence is a pool of C57BL/6 mice in good health. The covered CDR3 bases are TGTGCCAGCAGCCAAGAGCGGGGGAGAGAAGTCTTC. It specifies CASSQERGREVF. The entire CDR3 protein is CASSQERGREVFF.